This T cell receptor (beta chain) was sequenced in a study of T cell responses to AZD1222 COVID-19 vaccine. Study observations and caveats: Spike-wide coverage was observed for vaccine-associated CD4 TCRs, with dominant responses at 160-218 and 743-854.

This CDR3 region has 17 residues. Germline V gene lookup returns CDR1 MNHEY and CDR2 SMNVEV (reference sequence). V lost 9 bases to trimming and J lost 6 bases; unmatched junction nucleotides: 16. Comments on this clone: Its antigen is as yet unknown.

The data were produced by immunoSEQ multiplex PCR, yet TCRdb's version contains in-frame clones alone and is incomplete. The sample carries some 100,000 clones, about 87% recorded once. The sample was peripheral blood, taken on day 0 of AZD1222 vaccination. V usage is TRBV27 and J usage is TRBJ1-6, with 8 bases aligning to TRBD1. The sequence came from an adult in good health. In DNA, the CDR3 is TGTGCCAGGCGTGATTTCGACCAGGGGGCCGGTAATTCACCCCTCCACTTT. Its translation is CARRDFDQGAGNSPLHF.